This T cell receptor beta chain originates from a study of CD8 T cells in ankylosing spondylitis. The V end was cut by 5 bases, the J end by 1 base, with 14 bases between. CDR1 is LNHNV, CDR2 YYDKDF, per germline (reference sequence). The CDR3 runs to 16 residues. Whole-study results and caveats: Disease-linked clones, CD8+, were relatively rare in peripheral blood. The clones that were linked to disease were reported to be significantly enriched in matched synovial fluid samples from ankylosing spondylitis patients.

In regard to this clonotype: The antigen is unknown.

Quantitative barcoded 5'-RACE was used to prepare TCR beta libraries. A single record per CDR3 protein comes from TCRdb applying MiXCR to the 5' RACE reads. The profile shows hundreds of thousands of distinct CDR3 sequences, 20% of them singletons. Sequenced: blood, either unsorted or a sorted T cell fraction (not recorded which). The chain carries TRBV15 and TRBJ2-2, with D possibly matching TRBD2 (5 bases). This clonotype was obtained from a male donor with ankylosing spondylitis or in good health (not recorded which). The CDR3 protein is CATSYPAGQNTGELFF. CDR3 DNA sequence: TGTGCCACCAGCTACCCCGCGGGCCAGAACACCGGGGAGCTGTTTTTT.